This T cell receptor (beta chain) was recovered during a study of cytomegalovirus exposure and HLA in healthy donors. Study-wide results and caveats: Testing in vitro showed three CMV-associated chains specific for CMV antigens. Rare TCR sequences dominated, though some public TCRs recurred in many donors.

Generated by immunoSEQ multiplex PCR, the TCRdb table keeps only in-frame clones and is missing some. Among about 120,000 clones listed, 89% were seen once. In germline, CDR1 is SGHTA, CDR2 FQGNSA. Deletions cut 5 bases from V and 0 bases from J, with 14 bases between. This CDR3 has 15 amino acids. Comment on this clone: Its antigen is as yet unknown.

The chain recombines TRBV7-2 with TRBJ2-7; possibly TRBD1 for D (5 bases). The receptor was derived from a woman younger than 35 in good health and CMV-seronegative. Source material: PBMCs. The CDR3 here is CASSAQGHPSYEQYF. For the CDR3, the DNA is TGTGCCAGCAGCGCGCAGGGTCACCCCTCCTACGAGCAGTACTTC.